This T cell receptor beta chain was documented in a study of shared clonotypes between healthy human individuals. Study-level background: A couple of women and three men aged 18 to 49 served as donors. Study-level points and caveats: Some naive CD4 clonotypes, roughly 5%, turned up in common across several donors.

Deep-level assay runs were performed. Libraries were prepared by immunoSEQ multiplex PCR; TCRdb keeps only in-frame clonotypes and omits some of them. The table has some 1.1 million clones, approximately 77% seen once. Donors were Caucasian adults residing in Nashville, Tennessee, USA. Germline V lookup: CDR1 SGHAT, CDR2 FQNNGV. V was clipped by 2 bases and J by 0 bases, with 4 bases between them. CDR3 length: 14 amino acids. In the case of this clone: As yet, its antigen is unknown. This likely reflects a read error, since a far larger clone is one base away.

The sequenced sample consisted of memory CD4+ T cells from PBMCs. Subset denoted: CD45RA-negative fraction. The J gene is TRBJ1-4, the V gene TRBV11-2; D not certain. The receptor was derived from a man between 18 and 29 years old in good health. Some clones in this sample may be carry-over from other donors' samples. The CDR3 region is CASSLQATNEKLFF. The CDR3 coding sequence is TGTGCCAGCAGCTTACAAGCAACTAATGAAAAACTGTTTTTT.